The 19 T cell receptor beta chains presented below share a single source sample, sequenced in a study of T cell repertoires in cytomegalovirus infection. MiXCR was run by TCRdb on the reads, yielding one entry per CDR3 protein. The data contain 150,000 to 200,000 distinct CDR3 sequences, roughly 30% of them singletons. The sample comprised PBMCs. The receptors stem from a human donor in good health (CMV status not recorded). Some clones in this sample may be carry-over from other donors' samples.

In its sample, this clonotype was seen a few times. The CDR3 region is CASSLTLMGLNEQFF. The CDR3 DNA reads TGTGCCAGCAGCTTGACTCTTATGGGCCTCAATGAGCAGTTCTTC. The V gene is TRBV5-5, the J gene TRBJ2-1; D is unresolved. Trimming took off 1 base at V and 6 bases at J, with 14 bases between the two ends. CDR1 and CDR2 (germline): SGHKS, YYEKEE (reference sequence). The CDR3 is 15 residues long. Together with reference TRBV5-5 and TRBJ2-1, the CDR3 gives the full variable domain: DAGVTQSPTHLIKTRGQQVTLRCSPISGHKSVSWYQQVLGQGPQFIFQYYEKEERGRGNFPDRFSARQFPNYSSELNVNALLLGDSALYLCASSLTLMGLNEQFFGPGTRLTVL.

V usage is TRBV29-1 and J usage is TRBJ2-2; 8 bases are shared with TRBD1. Losses at the gene ends were 1 base for V and 5 bases for J; bases not matched to a gene: 12. The germline CDR1 and CDR2 sequences are SQVTM and ANQGSEA. This CDR3 comprises 17 residues. Here the CDR3 DNA reads TGCAGCGTTGAAGCCTTCACAGGACAGGGAAGAACCGGGGAGCTGTTTTTT. Translating gives CSVEAFTGQGRTGELFF.

This clonotype was counted ten times or more. The rearrangement links TRBV7-2 to TRBJ2-5, with D tentatively TRBD1 (5 bases). The CDR3 runs 14 residues. V was pared by 1 base and J by 0 bases, with 6 bases between. The germline V gene encodes CDR1 SGHTA and CDR2 FQGNSA. The CDR3: CASSLGTHQETQYF. DNA for the CDR3: TGTGCCAGCAGCTTAGGGACACACCAAGAGACCCAGTACTTC.

This clonotype was seen repeatedly, ten times or more. J is TRBJ1-6 and V is TRBV7-2, with 8 bases that match TRBD1. Germline CDR1 and CDR2: SGHTA and FQGNSA. The CDR3 totals 15 residues. V lost 4 bases to trimming and J lost 3 bases; unmatched junction nucleotides: 2. The CDR3 sequence: CASSSGQDYNSPLHF. The CDR3, as DNA: TGTGCCAGCAGCTCGGGACAGGACTATAATTCACCCCTCCACTTT.

The chain joins TRBV6-1 to TRBJ1-1; tentative D call: TRBD1 (6 bases). Germline V gives CDR1 MNHNS, CDR2 SASEGT. The CDR3 consists of 13 residues. V lost 8 bases to trimming and J lost 2 bases, with 12 bases between them. CDR3 protein: CASRGGINTEAFF. CDR3 nucleotides: TGTGCCAGCCGGGGGGGCATAAACACTGAAGCTTTCTTT.

The chain uses TRBV19 and TRBJ2-1, with D perhaps matching TRBD1 (6 bases). V lost 7 bases and J 0 bases, leaving 13 bases between the germline ends. Germline loops: CDR1 LNHDA, CDR2 SQIVND (reference sequence). The CDR3 contains 15 residues. Written as DNA, the CDR3 is TGTGCCAGTACTCTTGACAGGAGCTCCTACAATGAGCAGTTCTTC. This gives the protein CASTLDRSSYNEQFF.

The table lists this clonotype with many counts. As DNA, the CDR3 is TGTGCCAGCAGTTTATACAGGGGAAAAGCTTTCTTT. It is translated as CASSLYRGKAFF. The V call is TRBV12-3 or TRBV12-4, the J call TRBJ1-1; TRBD1 agrees at 7 bases. After removal of 2 bases from V and 9 bases from J, the junction contained 3 bases not matched to a gene. This CDR3 contains 12 residues.

In this sample, this clonotype turned up a few times. The DNA for the CDR3 is TGTGCCAGTACCCCGAGCCCACGGCCGGGCGAGCAGTACTTC. It yields the protein CASTPSPRPGEQYF. The chain couples TRBV2 to TRBJ2-7; D not resolved. Trimming pared 9 bases from V and 6 bases from J, leaving 21 bases between. Germline V lookup: CDR1 SNHLY, CDR2 FYNNEI. The CDR3 contains 14 residues.

The chain has TRBV11-2 and TRBJ1-6; D not resolved. Trimming pared 3 bases from V and 0 bases from J, leaving 15 bases between. The CDR3 runs 18 residues. The germline gives CDR1 SGHAT, CDR2 FQNNGV. The CDR3 region has the DNA TGTGCCAGCAGCTTTACCGCCAGGAAGAGCTCCTATAATTCACCCCTCCACTTT. This encodes CASSFTARKSSYNSPLHF.

The chain combines TRBV6-2 or TRBV6-3 with TRBJ1-1; 7 bases map to TRBD1. V lost 4 bases to trimming and J lost 4 bases; unmatched junction nucleotides: 9. The CDR3 loop spans 15 amino acids. Germline CDR1 reads MNHEY; CDR2 reads SVGEGT. In nucleotides, the CDR3 is TGTGCCAGCAGTTTCTTAGACAGGGAGGGCACTGAAGCTTTCTTT. It is translated as CASSFLDREGTEAFF.

This clonotype was counted a few times. The J gene is TRBJ2-7, the V gene TRBV6-1; 8 nucleotides match TRBD2. Germline CDR1 and CDR2: MNHNS and SASEGT. Trimming took 6 bases from V and 6 from J; bases not matched to a gene: 4. The CDR3 is 12 residues long. The CDR3 DNA reads TGTGCCAGCAGAGGACTAGCTCGCGAGCAGTACTTC. The encoded protein is CASRGLAREQYF.

The rearrangement uses TRBV4-1 and TRBJ1-1; D is uncertain. Germline V lookup: CDR1 MGHRA, CDR2 YSYEKL. With 2 bases removed from V and 1 base from J, the gap between germline ends came to 14 bases. The CDR3 spans 16 residues. CDR3: CASSQWREGPNTEAFF. CDR3 nucleotide sequence: TGCGCCAGCAGCCAATGGAGGGAGGGTCCGAACACTGAAGCTTTCTTT.

This clonotype was counted many times. The chain links TRBV2 to TRBJ2-7, with a weak D call TRBD2 (5 bases). CDR1 and CDR2 from the germline V gene are SNHLY and FYNNEI. The CDR3 totals 13 residues. Trimming removed 3 bases at V and 2 bases at J, with 8 bases between. The CDR3 DNA is TGTGCCAGCAGTGAGCCGGGAACCTACGAGCAGTACTTC. This encodes CASSEPGTYEQYF. Full variable domain (outside the CDR3, taken from reference TRBV2 and TRBJ2-7): EPEVTQTPSHQVTQMGQEVILRCVPISNHLYFYWYRQILGQKVEFLVSFYNNEISEKSEIFDDQFSVERPDGSNFTLKIRSTKLEDSAMYFCASSEPGTYEQYFGPGTRLTVT.

This CDR3 reads CASKAAVTYGYTF. DNA of the CDR3: TGTGCCAGCAAAGCGGCGGTAACGTATGGCTACACCTTC. This chain uses TRBV19 with TRBJ1-2; no reliable D call. V was pared by 9 bases and J by 5 bases, with 16 bases between. CDR1 and CDR2 (germline): LNHDA, SQIVND (reference sequence). This CDR3 region has 13 residues.

J is TRBJ1-3 and V is TRBV29-1, with D possibly matching TRBD1 (5 bases). The CDR3 runs 15 residues. V dropped 1 base and J dropped 0 bases, with 10 bases sitting between them. The germline V gene has CDR1 SQVTM and CDR2 ANQGSEA. The CDR3 protein is CSVEVGLNSGNTIYF. Written as DNA, the CDR3 is TGCAGCGTTGAAGTGGGACTGAACTCTGGAAACACCATATATTTT.

This chain uses TRBV7-6 with TRBJ2-7; TRBD1 is a possible D gene (6 bases). Trimming removed 4 bases at V and 2 bases at J, with 12 bases between. CDR3 length equals 14 residues. Germline lookup yields CDR1 SGHVS and CDR2 FNYEAQ. This CDR3 reads CASSSQGPTYEQYF. The DNA for the CDR3 is TGTGCCAGCAGCTCACAGGGACCCACCTACGAGCAGTACTTC.

This clonotype was detected ten times or more. The chain employs TRBV7-2 and TRBJ1-1, with TRBD1 matching 9 bases. CDR3 length equals 15 residues. The ends lost 5 bases at V and 2 bases at J; junction bases unmatched: 6. In germline, CDR1 is SGHTA, CDR2 FQGNSA. Written as DNA, the CDR3 is TGTGCCAGCAGCCTAGAGGGACAGGGAAACACTGAAGCTTTCTTT. Its translation: CASSLEGQGNTEAFF.

Comments on this clonotype: One end of the junction fails to match germline, which may point to a read error. This chain connects TRBV12-3 or TRBV12-4 to TRBJ2-5; 7 positions match TRBD2. This CDR3 spans 12 amino acids. The CDR3 DNA follows: TGTGCCAGCAGTTTCGCGGGAGAGACCGAGTACTTC. Encoded protein: CASSFAGETEYF.

This clonotype has only a few counts. The chain combines TRBV14 with TRBJ1-4; possibly TRBD1 for D (5 bases). Trimming took off 1 base at V and 10 bases at J, with 13 bases between the two ends. This CDR3 has 14 residues. The V gene's germline CDR1 is SGHDN and CDR2 FVKESK. CDR3 coding DNA: TGTGCCAGCAGCCAAGGAGGCAGGGCCGGAAAACTGTTTTTT. Encoded protein: CASSQGGRAGKLFF. The variable domain in full, completed from reference TRBV14 and TRBJ1-4, reads EAGVTQFPSHSVIEKGQTVTLRCDPISGHDNLYWYRRVMGKEIKFLLHFVKESKQDESGMPNNRFLAERTGGTYSTLKVQPAELEDSGVYFCASSQGGRAGKLFFGSGTQLSVL.